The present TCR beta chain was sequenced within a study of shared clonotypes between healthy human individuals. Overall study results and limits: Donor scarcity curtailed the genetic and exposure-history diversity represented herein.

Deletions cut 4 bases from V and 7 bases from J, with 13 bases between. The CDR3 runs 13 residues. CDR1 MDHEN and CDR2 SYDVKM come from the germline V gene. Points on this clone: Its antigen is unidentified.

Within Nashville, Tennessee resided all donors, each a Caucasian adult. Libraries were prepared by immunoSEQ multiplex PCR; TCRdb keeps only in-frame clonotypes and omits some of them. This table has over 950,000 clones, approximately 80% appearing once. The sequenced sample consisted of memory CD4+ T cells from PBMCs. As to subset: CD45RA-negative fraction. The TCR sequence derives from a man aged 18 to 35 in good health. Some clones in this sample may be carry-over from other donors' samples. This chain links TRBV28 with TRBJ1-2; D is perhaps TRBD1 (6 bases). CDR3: CASSSTGTFGYTF. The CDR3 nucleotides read TGTGCCAGCAGTTCAACAGGGACTTTTGGCTACACCTTC.